This paragraph covers one T cell receptor (beta chain) sequence. Antigen specificity is unknown. The source of the sample is a study of cytomegalovirus exposure and HLA in healthy donors. The PCR had 60 Vbeta and 13 Jbeta primers. Here immunoSEQ multiplex PCR was the method, and the copy in TCRdb shows in-frame clones only, minus some. The sample consists of fewer than 120,000 clones, about three quarters of them appearing once. Overall study findings and caveats: 87-base-pair reads could not separate some V segments, including TRBV6-2 and TRBV6-3. In a later analysis, at a false discovery rate of 0.05, about 17,000 TCR beta sequences matched HLA alleles. Presence/absence results assume similar sequencing depth per donor, which may not hold.

Germline V gene data show CDR1 as LNHDA and CDR2 as SQIVND (reference sequence). The trim removed 3 bases at V and 7 bases at J, leaving 7 bases unmatched. This CDR3 contains 15 residues. The chain is built from TRBV19 and TRBJ1-5, with TRBD1 identical over 9 bases. The specimen sequenced was PBMCs. The sequence came from an older woman in good health and CMV-seropositive. The CDR3 DNA is TGTGCCAGTAGTATCCCGACAGGGGGTCAGCAGCCCCAGCATTTT. Translation: CASSIPTGGQQPQHF.